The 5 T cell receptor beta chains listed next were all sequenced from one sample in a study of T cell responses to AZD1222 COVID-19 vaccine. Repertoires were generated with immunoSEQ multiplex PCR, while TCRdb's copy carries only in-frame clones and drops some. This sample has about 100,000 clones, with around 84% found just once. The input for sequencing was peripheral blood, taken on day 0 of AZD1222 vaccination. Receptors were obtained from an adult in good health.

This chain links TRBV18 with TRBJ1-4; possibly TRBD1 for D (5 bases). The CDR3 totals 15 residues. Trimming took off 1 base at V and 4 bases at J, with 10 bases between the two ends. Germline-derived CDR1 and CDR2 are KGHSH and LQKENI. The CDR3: CASSPRDGHNEKLFF. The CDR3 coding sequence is TGTGCCAGCTCACCACGGGACGGTCATAATGAAAAACTGTTTTTT.

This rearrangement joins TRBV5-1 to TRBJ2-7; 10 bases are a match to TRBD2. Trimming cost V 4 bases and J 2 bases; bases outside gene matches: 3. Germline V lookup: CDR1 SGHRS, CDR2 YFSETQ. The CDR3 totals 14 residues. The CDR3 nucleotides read TGCGCCAGCAGCCCTACTAGCGGGGCCTACGAGCAGTACTTC. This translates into CASSPTSGAYEQYF.

CDR3 amino acids: CASSFNGEAFF. In nucleotides, the CDR3 is TGTGCCAGCAGTTTTAACGGCGAAGCTTTCTTT. This chain uses TRBV12-3 or TRBV12-4 with TRBJ1-1; no clear D gene. Deletions cut 3 bases from V and 8 bases from J, with 7 bases between. This CDR3 is 11 amino acids long.

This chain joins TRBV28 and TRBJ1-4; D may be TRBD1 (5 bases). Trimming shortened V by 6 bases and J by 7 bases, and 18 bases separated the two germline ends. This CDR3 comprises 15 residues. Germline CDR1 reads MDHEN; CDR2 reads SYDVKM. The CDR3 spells CASSVGPGLGEKLFF. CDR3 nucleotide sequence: TGTGCCAGCAGCGTCGGTCCAGGGTTGGGTGAAAAACTGTTTTTT.

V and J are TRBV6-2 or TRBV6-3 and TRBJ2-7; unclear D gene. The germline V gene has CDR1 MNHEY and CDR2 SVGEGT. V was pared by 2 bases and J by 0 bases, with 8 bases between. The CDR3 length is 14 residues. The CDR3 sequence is CASSYLGISYEQYF. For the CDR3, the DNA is TGTGCCAGCAGTTACCTAGGGATCTCCTACGAGCAGTACTTC.